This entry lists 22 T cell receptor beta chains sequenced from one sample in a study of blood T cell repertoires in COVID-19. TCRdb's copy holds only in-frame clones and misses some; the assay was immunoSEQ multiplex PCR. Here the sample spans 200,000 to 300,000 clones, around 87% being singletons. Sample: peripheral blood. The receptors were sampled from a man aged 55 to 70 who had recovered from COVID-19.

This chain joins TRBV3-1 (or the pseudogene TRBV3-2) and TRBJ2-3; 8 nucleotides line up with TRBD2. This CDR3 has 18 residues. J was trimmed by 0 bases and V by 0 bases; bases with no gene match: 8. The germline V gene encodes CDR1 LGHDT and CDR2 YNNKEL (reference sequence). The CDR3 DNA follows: TGTGCCAGCAGCCAAGAAGGGAGTAGCGGGGAGAGCACAGATACGCAGTATTTT. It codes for CASSQEGSSGESTDTQYF.

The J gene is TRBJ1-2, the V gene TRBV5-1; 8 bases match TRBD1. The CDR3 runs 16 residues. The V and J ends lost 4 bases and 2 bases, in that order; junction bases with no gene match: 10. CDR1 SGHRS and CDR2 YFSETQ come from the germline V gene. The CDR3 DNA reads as TGCGCCAGCAGCCCGAACCGGGACAGGCCCAACTATGGCTACACCTTC. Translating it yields CASSPNRDRPNYGYTF.

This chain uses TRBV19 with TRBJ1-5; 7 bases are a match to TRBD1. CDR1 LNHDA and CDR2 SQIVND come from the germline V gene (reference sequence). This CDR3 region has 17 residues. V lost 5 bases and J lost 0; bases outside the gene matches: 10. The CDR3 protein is CASSSGTDFYSNQPQHF. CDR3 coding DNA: TGTGCCAGTAGTTCCGGGACAGACTTTTATAGCAATCAGCCCCAGCATTTT.

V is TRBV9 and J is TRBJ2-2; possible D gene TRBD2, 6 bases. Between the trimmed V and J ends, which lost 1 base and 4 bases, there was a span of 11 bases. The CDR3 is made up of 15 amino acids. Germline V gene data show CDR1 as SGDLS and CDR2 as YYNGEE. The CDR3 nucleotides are TGTGCCAGCAGCGTAAGGACTACCCCCACCGGGGAGCTGTTTTTT. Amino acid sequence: CASSVRTTPTGELFF.

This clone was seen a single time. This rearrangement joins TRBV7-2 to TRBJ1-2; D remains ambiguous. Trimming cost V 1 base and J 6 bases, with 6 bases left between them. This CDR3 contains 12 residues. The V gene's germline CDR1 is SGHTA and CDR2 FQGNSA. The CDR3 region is CASSLVRDGYTF. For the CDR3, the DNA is TGTGCCAGCAGCTTAGTGAGGGATGGCTACACCTTC.

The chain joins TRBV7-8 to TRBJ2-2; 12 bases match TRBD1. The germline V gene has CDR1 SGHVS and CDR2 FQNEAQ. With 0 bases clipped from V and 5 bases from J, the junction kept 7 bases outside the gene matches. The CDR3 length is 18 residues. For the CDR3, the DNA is TGTGCCAGCAGCTTAGCGCGAGGGACAGGGGGCGGAACCGGGGAGCTGTTTTTT. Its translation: CASSLARGTGGGTGELFF.

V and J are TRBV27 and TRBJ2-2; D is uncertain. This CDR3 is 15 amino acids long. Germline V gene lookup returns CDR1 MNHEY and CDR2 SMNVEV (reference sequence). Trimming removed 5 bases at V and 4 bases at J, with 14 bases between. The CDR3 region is CASSRISLSTGELFF. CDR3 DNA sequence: TGTGCCAGCAGTCGAATAAGCCTGAGCACCGGGGAGCTGTTTTTT.

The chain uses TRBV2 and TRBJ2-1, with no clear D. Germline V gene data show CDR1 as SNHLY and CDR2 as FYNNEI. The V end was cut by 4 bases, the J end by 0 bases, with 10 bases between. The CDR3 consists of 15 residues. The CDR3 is CASSVHSGSYNEQFF. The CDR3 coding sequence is TGTGCCAGCAGTGTGCACTCCGGCTCCTACAATGAGCAGTTCTTC.

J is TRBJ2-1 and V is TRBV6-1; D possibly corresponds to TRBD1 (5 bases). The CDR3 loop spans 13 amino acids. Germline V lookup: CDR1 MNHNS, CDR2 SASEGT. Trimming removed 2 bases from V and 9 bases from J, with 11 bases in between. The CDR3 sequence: CASSEITQGEQFF. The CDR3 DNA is TGTGCCAGCAGTGAAATAACGCAGGGTGAGCAGTTCTTC.

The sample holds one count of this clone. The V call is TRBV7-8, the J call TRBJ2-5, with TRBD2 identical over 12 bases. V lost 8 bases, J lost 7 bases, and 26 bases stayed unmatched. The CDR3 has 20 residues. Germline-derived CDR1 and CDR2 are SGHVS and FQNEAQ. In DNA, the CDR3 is TGTGCCAGCTCCTCAAGTTTGGGCCTAGCGGGGGGGGCCTCCTTAAGGACCCAGTACTTC. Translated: CASSSSLGLAGGASLRTQYF.

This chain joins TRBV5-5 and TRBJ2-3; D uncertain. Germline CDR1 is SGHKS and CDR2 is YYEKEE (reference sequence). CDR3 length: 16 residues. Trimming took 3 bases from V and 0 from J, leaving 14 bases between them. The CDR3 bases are TGTGCCAGCAGCTCGGCCGGCGGAACTAGCACAGATACGCAGTATTTT. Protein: CASSSAGGTSTDTQYF.

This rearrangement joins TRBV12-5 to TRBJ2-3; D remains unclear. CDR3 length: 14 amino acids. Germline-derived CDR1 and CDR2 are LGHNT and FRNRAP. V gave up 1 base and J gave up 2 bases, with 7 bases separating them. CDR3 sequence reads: CASGLGEYTDTQYF. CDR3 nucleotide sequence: TGTGCTAGTGGTTTGGGCGAGTACACAGATACGCAGTATTTT.

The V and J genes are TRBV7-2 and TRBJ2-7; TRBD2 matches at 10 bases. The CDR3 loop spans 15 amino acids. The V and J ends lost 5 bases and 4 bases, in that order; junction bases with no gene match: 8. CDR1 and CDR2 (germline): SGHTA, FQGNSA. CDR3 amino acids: CASSTVGTSVYEQYF. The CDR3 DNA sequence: TGTGCCAGCAGCACGGTTGGGACTAGCGTGTACGAGCAGTACTTC.

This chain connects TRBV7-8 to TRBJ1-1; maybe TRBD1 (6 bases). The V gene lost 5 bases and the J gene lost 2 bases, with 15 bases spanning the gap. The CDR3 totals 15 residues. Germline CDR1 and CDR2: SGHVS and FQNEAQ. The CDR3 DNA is TGTGCCAGCAGCCGTCTGAGGACAGTTAACACTGAAGCTTTCTTT. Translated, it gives CASSRLRTVNTEAFF. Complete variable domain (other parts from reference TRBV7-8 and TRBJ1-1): GAGVSQSPRYKVAKRGQDVALRCDPISGHVSLFWYQQALGQGPEFLTYFQNEAQLDKSGLPSDRFFAERPEGSVSTLKIQRTQQEDSAVYLCASSRLRTVNTEAFFGQGTRLTVV.

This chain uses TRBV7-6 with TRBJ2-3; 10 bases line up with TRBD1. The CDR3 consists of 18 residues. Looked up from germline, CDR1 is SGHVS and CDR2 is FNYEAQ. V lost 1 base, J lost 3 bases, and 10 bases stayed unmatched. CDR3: CASSLEWGDRGRTDTQYF. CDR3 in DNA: TGTGCCAGCAGCTTAGAGTGGGGAGACAGGGGGCGTACAGATACGCAGTATTTT.

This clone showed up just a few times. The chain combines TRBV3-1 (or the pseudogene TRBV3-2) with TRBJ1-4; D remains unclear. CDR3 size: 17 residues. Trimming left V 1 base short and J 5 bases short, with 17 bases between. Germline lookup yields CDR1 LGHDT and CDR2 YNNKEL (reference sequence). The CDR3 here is CASSQGWVGSPNEKLFF. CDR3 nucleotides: TGTGCCAGCAGCCAAGGTTGGGTCGGGAGTCCCAATGAAAAACTGTTTTTT.

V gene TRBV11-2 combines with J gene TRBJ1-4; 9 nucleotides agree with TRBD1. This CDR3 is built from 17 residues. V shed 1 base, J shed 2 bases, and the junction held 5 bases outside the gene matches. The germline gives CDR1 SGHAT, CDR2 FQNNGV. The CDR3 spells CASSLAGTGWTNEKLFF. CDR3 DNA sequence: TGTGCCAGCAGCTTAGCCGGGACAGGGTGGACTAATGAAAAACTGTTTTTT.

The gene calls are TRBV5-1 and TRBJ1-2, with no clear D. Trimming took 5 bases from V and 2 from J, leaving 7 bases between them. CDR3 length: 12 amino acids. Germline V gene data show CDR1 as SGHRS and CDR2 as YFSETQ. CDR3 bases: TGCGCCAGCAGACGAGAGAACTATGGCTACACCTTC. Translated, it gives CASRRENYGYTF.

The CDR3 region has the DNA TGTGCCGCTGGGTTCGGGGGACAGGGATTTAATGAGCAGTTCTTC. This encodes CAAGFGGQGFNEQFF. This chain joins TRBV10-3 and TRBJ2-1; 9 bases line up with TRBD1. The length of the CDR3 is 15 residues. CDR1 is ENHRY, CDR2 SYGVKD, per germline. V trimming: 11 bases; J trimming: 7 bases; junction bases outside the gene matches: 15.

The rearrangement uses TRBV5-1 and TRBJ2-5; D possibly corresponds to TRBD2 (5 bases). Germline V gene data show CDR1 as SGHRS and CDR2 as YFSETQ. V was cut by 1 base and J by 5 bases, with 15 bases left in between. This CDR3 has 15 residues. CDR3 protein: CASSLQDYLRETQYF. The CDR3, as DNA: TGCGCCAGCAGCTTGCAAGACTACCTCCGGGAGACCCAGTACTTC. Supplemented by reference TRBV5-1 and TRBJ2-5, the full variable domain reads KAGVTQTPRYLIKTRGQQVTLSCSPISGHRSVSWYQQTPGQGLQFLFEYFSETQRNKGNFPGRFSGRQFSNSRSEMNVSTLELGDSALYLCASSLQDYLRETQYFGPGTRLLVL.

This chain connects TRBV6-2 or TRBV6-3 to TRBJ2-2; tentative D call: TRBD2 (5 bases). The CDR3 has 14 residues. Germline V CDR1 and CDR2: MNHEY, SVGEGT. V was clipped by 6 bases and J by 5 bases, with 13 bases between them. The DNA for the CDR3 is TGTGCCAGCAGCCCCCTGGGAGAAACCGGGGAGCTGTTTTTT. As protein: CASSPLGETGELFF.

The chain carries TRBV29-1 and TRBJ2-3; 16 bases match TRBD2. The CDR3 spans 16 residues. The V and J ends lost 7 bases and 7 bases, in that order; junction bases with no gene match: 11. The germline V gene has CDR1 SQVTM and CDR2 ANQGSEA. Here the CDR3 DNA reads TGCAGCGCTGCTGGGGCGGGACTAGCGGGGGGGAATACGCAGTATTTT. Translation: CSAAGAGLAGGNTQYF.